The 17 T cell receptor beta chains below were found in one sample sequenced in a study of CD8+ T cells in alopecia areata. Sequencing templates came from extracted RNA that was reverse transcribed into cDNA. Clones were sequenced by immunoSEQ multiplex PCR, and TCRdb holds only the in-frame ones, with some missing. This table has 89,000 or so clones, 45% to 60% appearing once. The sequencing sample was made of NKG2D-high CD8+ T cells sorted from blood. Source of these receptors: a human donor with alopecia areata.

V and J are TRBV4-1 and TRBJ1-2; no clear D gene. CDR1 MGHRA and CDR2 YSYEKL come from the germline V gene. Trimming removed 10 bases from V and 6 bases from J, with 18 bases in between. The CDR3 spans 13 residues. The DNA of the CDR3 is TGCGCCACCACGGGATTTGATGTAGATGGCTACACCTTC. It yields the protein CATTGFDVDGYTF.

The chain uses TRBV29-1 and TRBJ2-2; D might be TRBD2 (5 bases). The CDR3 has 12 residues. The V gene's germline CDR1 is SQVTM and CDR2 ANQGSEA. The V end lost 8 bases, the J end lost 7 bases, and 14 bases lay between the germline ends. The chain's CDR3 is CSILEVSGELFF. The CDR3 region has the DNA TGCAGCATACTAGAAGTGAGCGGGGAGCTGTTTTTT.

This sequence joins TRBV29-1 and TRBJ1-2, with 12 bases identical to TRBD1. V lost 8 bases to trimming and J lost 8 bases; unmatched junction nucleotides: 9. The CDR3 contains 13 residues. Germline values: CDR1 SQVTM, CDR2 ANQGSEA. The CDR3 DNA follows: TGCAGCAGCGGGACAGGGGGCGGAAAGGGCTACACCTTC. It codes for CSSGTGGGKGYTF.

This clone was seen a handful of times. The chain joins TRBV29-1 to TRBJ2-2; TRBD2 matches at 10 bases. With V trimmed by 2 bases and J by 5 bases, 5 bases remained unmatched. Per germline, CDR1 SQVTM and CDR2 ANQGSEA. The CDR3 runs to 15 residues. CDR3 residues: CSVELAGAETGELFF. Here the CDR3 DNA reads TGCAGCGTTGAACTAGCGGGAGCGGAAACCGGGGAGCTGTTTTTT.

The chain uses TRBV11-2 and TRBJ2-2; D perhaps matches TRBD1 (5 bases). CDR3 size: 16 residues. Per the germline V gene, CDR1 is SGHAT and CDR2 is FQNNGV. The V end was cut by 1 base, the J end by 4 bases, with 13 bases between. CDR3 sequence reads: CASSLGAGRFTGELFF. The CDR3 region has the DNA TGTGCCAGCAGCTTAGGGGCAGGGCGGTTCACCGGGGAGCTGTTTTTT.

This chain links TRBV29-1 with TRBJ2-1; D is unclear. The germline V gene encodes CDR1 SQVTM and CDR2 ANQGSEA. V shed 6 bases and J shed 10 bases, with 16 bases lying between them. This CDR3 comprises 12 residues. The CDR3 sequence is CSVPHISTEQFF. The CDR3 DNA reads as TGCAGCGTCCCCCACATATCTACCGAGCAGTTCTTC.

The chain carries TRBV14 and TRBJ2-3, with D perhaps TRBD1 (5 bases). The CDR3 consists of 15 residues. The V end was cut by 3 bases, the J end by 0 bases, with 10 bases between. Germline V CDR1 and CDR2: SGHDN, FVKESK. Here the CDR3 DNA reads TGTGCCAGCAGCCAGCAAGGGGTCAGCACAGATACGCAGTATTTT. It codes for CASSQQGVSTDTQYF.

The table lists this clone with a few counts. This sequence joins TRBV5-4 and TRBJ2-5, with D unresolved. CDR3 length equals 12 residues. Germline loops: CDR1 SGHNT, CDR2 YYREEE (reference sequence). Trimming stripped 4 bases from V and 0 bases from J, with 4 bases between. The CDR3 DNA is TGTGCCAGCAGCGGGGACCAAGAGACCCAGTACTTC. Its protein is CASSGDQETQYF.

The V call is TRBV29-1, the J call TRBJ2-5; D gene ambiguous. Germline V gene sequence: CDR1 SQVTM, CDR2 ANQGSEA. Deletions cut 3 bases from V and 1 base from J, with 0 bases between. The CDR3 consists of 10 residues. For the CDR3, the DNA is TGCAGCGTTGACCAAGAGACCCAGTACTTC. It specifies CSVDQETQYF.

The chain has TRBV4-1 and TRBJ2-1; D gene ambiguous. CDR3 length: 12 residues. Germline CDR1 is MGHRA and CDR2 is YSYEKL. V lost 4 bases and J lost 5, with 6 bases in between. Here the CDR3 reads CASSPQNNEQFF. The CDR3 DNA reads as TGCGCCAGCAGCCCGCAGAACAATGAGCAGTTCTTC.

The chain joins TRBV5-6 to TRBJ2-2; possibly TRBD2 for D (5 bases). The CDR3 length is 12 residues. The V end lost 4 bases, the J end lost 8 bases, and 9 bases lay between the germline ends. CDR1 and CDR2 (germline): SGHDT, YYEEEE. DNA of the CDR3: TGTGCCAGCAGCCTCGGGGAGGGGGAGCTGTTTTTT. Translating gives CASSLGEGELFF.

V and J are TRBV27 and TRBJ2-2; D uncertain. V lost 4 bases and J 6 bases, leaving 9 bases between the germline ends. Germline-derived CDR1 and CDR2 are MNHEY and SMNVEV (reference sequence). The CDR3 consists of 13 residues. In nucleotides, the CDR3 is TGTGCCAGCAGTTCCGAGGTGTCCGGGGAGCTGTTTTTT. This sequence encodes CASSSEVSGELFF.

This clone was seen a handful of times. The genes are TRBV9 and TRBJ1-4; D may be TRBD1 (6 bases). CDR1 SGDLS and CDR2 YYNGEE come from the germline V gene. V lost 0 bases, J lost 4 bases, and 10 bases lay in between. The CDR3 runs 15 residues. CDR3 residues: CASSVEAQGNEKLFF. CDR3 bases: TGTGCCAGCAGCGTAGAGGCACAGGGTAATGAAAAACTGTTTTTT. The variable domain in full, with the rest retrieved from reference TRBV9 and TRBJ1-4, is DSGVTQTPKHLITATGQRVTLRCSPRSGDLSVYWYQQSLDQGLQFLIQYYNGEERAKGNILERFSAQQFPDLHSELNLSSLELGDSALYFCASSVEAQGNEKLFFGSGTQLSVL.

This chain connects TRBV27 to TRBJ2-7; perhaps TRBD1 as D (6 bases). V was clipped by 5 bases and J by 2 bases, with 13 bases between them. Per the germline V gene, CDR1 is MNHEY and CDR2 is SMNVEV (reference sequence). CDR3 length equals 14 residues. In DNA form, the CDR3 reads TGTGCCAGCAGTCAGGAGGACAGACCCTACGAGCAGTACTTC. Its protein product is CASSQEDRPYEQYF.

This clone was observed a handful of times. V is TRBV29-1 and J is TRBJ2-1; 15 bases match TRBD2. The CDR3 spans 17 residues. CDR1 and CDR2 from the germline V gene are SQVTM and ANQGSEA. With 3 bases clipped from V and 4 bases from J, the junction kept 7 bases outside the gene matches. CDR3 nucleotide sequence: TGCAGCGTTGACGGACTAGCGGGAGGGGTAGGGTACAATGAGCAGTTCTTC. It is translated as CSVDGLAGGVGYNEQFF.

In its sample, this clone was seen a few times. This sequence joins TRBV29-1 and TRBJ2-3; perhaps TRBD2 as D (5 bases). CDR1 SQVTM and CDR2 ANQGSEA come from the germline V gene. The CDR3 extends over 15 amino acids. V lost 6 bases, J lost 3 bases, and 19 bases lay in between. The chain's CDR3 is CSVLGDAWRTDTQYF. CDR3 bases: TGCAGCGTATTGGGTGACGCGTGGAGGACAGATACGCAGTATTTT.

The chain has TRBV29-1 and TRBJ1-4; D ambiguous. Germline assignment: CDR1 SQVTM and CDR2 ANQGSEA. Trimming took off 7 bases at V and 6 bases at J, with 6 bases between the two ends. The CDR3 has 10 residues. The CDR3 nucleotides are TGCAGCGCCTACTATGAAAAACTGTTTTTT. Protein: CSAYYEKLFF.